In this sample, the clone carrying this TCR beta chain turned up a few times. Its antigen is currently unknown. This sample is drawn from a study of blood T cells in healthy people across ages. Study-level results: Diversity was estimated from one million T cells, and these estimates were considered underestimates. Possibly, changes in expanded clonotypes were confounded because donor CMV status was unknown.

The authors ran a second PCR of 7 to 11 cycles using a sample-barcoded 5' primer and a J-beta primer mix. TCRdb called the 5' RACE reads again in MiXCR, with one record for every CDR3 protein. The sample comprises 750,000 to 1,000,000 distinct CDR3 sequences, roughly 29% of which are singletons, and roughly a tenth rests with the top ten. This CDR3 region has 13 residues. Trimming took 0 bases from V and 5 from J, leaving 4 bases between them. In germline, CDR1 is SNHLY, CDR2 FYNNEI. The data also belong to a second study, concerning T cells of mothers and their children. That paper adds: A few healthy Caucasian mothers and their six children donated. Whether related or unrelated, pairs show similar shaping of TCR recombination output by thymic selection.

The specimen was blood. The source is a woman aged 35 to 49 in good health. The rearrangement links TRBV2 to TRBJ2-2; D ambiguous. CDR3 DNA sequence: TGTGCCAGCAGTGAAGCCTTAACCGGGGAGCTGTTTTTT. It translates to CASSEALTGELFF. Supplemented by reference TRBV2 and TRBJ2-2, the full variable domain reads EPEVTQTPSHQVTQMGQEVILRCVPISNHLYFYWYRQILGQKVEFLVSFYNNEISEKSEIFDDQFSVERPDGSNFTLKIRSTKLEDSAMYFCASSEALTGELFFGEGSRLTVL.